The T cell receptor (beta chain) under discussion was sequenced for a study of T-cell memory formation after mild COVID-19. Study-level findings and limits: From day 15 to 85, contracting clones were balanced between CD4 and CD8, whereas later expanders leaned toward CD4+. The authors left the SARS-CoV-2 specificity of second-wave clones peaking on day 37 unconfirmed. Some clones that responded were present in memory (sampled pre-infection), which suggests cross-reactive memory joined.

This clonotype was recorded a few times. The antigen is not known. It was 5'RACE with constant-segment primers that produced the TCR alpha and TCR beta cDNA libraries, which carried sample barcodes and UMIs. From the 5' RACE reads, TCRdb called clonotypes with MiXCR, one entry per CDR3 protein. The data contain about 430,000 distinct CDR3 sequences, roughly 26% of them singletons. The germline CDR1 and CDR2 sequences are MNHEY and SVGAGI. The CDR3 is 17 amino acids. Unmatched junction bases numbered 11, after V lost 6 bases and J lost 0 bases. The origin of this receptor is an adult woman who had mild COVID-19 (a few samples of this study predate the infection). Cell type and time point are not known. Material for sequencing was PBMCs or a T cell subset sorted from them (not recorded which). This sequence joins TRBV6-5 and TRBJ2-3; 8 bases align to TRBD2. The CDR3 nucleotides are TGTGCCAGCAGGGTCGCCGGGACTAGGCCAAGCACAGATACGCAGTATTTT. Its translation: CASRVAGTRPSTDTQYF.